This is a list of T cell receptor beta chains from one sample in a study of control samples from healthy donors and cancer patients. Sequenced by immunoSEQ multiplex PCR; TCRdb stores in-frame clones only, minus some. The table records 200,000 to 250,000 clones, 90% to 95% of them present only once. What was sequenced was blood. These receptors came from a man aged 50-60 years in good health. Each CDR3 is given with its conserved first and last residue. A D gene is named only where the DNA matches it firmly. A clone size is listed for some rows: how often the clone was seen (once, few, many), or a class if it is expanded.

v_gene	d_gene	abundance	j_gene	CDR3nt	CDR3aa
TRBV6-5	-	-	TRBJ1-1	TGTGCCACCTTGCTCGGGGAAGCTTTCTTT	CATLLGEAFF
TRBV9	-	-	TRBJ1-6	TGTGCCAGCAGCCCGGGTAATTCACCCCTCCACTTT	CASSPGNSPLHF
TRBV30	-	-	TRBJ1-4	TGTGCCTGGAAACCTTGGGGGTTGGGTGAAAAACTGTTTTTT	CAWKPWGLGEKLFF
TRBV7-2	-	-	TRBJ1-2	TGTGCCAGCAGCCTAATCTCGGGGTCCTATGGCTACACCTTC	CASSLISGSYGYTF
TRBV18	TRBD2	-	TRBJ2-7	TGTGCCAGCTCACCACCTCCAGCGGGGGGAGAGAGAGAGCAGTACTTC	CASSPPPAGGEREQYF
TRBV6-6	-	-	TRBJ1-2	TGTGCCAGCAGTCCCCGGGTTGGCTACACCTTC	CASSPRVGYTF
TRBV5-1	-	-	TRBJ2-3	TGCGCCAGCAGCTTCTTAGGGTCTAGCACAGATACGCAGTATTTT	CASSFLGSSTDTQYF
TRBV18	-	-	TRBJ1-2	TGTGCCAGCTCCCTCGTCGCGAACGTCTATGGCTACACCTTC	CASSLVANVYGYTF
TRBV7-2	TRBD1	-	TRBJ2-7	TGTGCCAGCAGCTTGAGGGACAGCTACTACGAGCAGTACTTC	CASSLRDSYYEQYF
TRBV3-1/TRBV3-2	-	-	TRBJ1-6	TGTGCCAGCAGCCCACTCAGGCTGCTCCACTTT	CASSPLRLLHF
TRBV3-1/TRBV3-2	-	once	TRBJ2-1	TGTGCCAGCAGCCAAGTACGAAATGAGCAGTTCTTC	CASSQVRNEQFF
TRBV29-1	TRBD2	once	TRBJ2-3	TGCAGCGTTGAAGATATGGCGACTAGCGGATCCAGCACAGATACGCAGTATTTT	CSVEDMATSGSSTDTQYF